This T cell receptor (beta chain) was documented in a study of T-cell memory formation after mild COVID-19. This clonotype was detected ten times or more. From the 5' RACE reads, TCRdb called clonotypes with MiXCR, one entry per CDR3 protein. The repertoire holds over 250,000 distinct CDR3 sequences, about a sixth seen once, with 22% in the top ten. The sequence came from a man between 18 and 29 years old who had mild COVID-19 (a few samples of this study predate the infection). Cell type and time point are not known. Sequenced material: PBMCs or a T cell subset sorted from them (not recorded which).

The CDR3 bases are TGCAGTGCTAGAGATCCCTACACGGGCCCCCCCGGGGTCCTCCACACAGATACGCAGTATTTT. Its translation: CSARDPYTGPPGVLHTDTQYF. The chain joins TRBV20-1 to TRBJ2-3; a possible D gene is TRBD2 (5 bases). The ends were cut back, 0 bases at V and 2 bases at J, with 30 bases in the middle. The CDR3 extends over 21 amino acids. Germline values: CDR1 DFQATT, CDR2 SNEGSKA (reference sequence).